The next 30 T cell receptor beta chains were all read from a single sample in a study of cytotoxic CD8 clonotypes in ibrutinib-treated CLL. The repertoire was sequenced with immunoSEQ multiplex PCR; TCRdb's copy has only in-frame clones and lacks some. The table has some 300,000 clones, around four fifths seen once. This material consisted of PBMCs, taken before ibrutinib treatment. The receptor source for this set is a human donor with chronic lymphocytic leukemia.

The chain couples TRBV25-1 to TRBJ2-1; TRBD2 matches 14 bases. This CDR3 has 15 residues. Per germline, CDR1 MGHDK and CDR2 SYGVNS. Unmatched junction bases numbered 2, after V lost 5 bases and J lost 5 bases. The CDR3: CASSKGLAGDNEQFF. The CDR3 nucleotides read TGTGCCAGCAGTAAGGGACTAGCGGGAGACAATGAGCAGTTCTTC. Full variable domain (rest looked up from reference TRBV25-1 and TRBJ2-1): EADIYQTPRYLVIGTGKKITLECSQTMGHDKMYWYQQDPGMELHLIHYSYGVNSTEKGDLSSESTVSRIRTEHFPLTLESARPSHTSQYLCASSKGLAGDNEQFFGPGTRLTVL.

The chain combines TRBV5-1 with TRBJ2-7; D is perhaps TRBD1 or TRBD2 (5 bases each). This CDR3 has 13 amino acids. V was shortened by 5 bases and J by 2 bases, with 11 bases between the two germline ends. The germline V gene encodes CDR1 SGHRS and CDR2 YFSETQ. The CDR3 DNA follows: TGCGCCAGCAGTTGGGACCGAGCCTACGAGCAGTACTTC. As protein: CASSWDRAYEQYF.

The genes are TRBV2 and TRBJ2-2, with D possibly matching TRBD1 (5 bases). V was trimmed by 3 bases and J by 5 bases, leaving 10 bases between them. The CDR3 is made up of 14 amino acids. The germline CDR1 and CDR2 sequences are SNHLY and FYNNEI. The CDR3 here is CASSDRARTGELFF. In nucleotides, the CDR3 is TGTGCCAGCAGTGACAGGGCTCGAACCGGGGAGCTGTTTTTT. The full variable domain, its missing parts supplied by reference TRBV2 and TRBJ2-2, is EPEVTQTPSHQVTQMGQEVILRCVPISNHLYFYWYRQILGQKVEFLVSFYNNEISEKSEIFDDQFSVERPDGSNFTLKIRSTKLEDSAMYFCASSDRARTGELFFGEGSRLTVL.

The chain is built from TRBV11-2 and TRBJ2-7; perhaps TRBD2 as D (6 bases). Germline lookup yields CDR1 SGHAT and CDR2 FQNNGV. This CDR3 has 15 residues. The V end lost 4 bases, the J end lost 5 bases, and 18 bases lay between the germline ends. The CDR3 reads CASSSTPGVYHEQYF. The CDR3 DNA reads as TGTGCCAGCAGCTCCACCCCGGGAGTATACCACGAGCAGTACTTC.

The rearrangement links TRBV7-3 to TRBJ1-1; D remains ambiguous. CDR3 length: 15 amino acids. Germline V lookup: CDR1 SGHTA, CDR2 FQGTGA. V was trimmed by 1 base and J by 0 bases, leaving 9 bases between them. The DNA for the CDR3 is TGTGCCAGCAGCTTAAGCACTGCAATGAACACTGAAGCTTTCTTT. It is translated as CASSLSTAMNTEAFF.

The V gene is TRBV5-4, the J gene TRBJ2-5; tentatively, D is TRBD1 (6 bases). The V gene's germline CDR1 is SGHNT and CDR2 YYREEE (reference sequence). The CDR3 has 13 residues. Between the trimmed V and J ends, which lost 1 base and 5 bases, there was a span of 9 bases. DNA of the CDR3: TGTGCCAGCAGCTTGAGGCAGGGGGAGACCCAGTACTTC. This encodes CASSLRQGETQYF.

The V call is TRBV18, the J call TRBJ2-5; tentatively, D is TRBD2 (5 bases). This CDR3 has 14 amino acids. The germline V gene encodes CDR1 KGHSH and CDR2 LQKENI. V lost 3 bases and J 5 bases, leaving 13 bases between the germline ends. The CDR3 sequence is CASSPRAATETQYF. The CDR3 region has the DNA TGTGCCAGCTCACCGCGGGCCGCAACGGAGACCCAGTACTTC.

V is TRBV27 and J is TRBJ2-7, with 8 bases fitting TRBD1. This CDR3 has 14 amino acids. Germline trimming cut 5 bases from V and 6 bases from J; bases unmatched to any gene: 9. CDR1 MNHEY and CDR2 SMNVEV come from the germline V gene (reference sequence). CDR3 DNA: TGTGCCAGCAGTCTCCCGGACAGGGATGGCGAGCAGTACTTC. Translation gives CASSLPDRDGEQYF.

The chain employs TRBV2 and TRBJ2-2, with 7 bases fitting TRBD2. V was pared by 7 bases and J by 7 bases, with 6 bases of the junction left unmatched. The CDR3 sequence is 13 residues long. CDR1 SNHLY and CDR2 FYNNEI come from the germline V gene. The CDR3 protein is CASIRGEDGELFF. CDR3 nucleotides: TGTGCCAGCATCCGGGGGGAAGACGGGGAGCTGTTTTTT. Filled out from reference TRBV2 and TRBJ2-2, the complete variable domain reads EPEVTQTPSHQVTQMGQEVILRCVPISNHLYFYWYRQILGQKVEFLVSFYNNEISEKSEIFDDQFSVERPDGSNFTLKIRSTKLEDSAMYFCASIRGEDGELFFGEGSRLTVL.

CDR3 amino acids: CASEGQPSSGNTIYF. The CDR3 DNA follows: TGTGCCAGCGAGGGACAGCCGAGCTCTGGAAACACCATATATTTT. This chain connects TRBV19 to TRBJ1-3, with TRBD1 matching over 7 bases. V lost 9 bases and J lost 0; bases outside the gene matches: 8. This CDR3 is built from 15 residues. Germline V gives CDR1 LNHDA, CDR2 SQIVND (reference sequence).

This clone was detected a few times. CDR3 protein: CASSWGLLYNEQFF. DNA for the CDR3: TGCGCCAGCAGCTGGGGACTGCTGTACAATGAGCAGTTCTTC. The rearrangement links TRBV5-1 to TRBJ2-1, with D tentatively TRBD2 (6 bases). The CDR3 is 14 residues long. V was shortened by 3 bases and J by 4 bases, with 11 bases between the two germline ends. Germline values: CDR1 SGHRS, CDR2 YFSETQ.

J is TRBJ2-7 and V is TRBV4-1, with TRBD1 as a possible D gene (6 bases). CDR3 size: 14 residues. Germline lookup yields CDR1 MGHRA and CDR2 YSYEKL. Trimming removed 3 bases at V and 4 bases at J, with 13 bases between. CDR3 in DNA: TGCGCCAGCAGCCAGGCAGACAGGATGTACGAGCAGTACTTC. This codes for CASSQADRMYEQYF.

CDR3 protein: CASSSQSSGNTIYF. In nucleotides, the CDR3 is TGTGCCAGCAGCTCCCAGAGCTCTGGAAACACCATATATTTT. V gene TRBV7-8 combines with J gene TRBJ1-3, with unresolved D. CDR3 length equals 14 residues. V was pared by 4 bases and J by 0 bases, with 7 bases between. Germline lookup yields CDR1 SGHVS and CDR2 FQNEAQ.

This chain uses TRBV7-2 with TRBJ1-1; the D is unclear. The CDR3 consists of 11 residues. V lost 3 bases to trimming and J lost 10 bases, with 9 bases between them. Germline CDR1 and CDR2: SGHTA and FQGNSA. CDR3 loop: CASSLMSAAFF. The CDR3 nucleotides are TGTGCCAGCAGCTTGATGAGCGCAGCTTTCTTT.

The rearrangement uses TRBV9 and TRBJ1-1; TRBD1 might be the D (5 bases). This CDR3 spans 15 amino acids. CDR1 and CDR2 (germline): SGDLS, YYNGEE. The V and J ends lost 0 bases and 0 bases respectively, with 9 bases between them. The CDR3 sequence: CASSVVGEVNTEAFF. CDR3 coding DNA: TGTGCCAGCAGCGTAGTAGGGGAAGTGAACACTGAAGCTTTCTTT. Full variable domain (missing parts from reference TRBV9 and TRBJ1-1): DSGVTQTPKHLITATGQRVTLRCSPRSGDLSVYWYQQSLDQGLQFLIQYYNGEERAKGNILERFSAQQFPDLHSELNLSSLELGDSALYFCASSVVGEVNTEAFFGQGTRLTVV.

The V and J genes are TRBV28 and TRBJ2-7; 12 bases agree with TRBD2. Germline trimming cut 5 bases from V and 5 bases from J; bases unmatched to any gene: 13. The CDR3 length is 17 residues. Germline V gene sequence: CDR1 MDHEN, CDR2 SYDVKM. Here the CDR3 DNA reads TGTGCCAGCAGTCCTAGCGGGAGGGCCGATCCCATCGACGAGCAGTACTTC. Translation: CASSPSGRADPIDEQYF.

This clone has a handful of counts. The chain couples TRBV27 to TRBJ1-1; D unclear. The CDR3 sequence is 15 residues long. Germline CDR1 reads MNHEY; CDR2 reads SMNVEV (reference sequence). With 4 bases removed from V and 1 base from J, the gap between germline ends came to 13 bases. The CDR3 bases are TGTGCCAGCAGTTCACCGGAAACCAAGAACACTGAAGCTTTCTTT. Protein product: CASSSPETKNTEAFF.

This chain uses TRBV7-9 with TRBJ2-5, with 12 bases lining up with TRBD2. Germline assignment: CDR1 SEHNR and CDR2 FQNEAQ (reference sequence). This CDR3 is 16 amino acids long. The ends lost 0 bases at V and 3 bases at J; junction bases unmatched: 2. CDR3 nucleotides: TGTGCCAGCAGCTTAGCCAGGACTAGCGGGGAAGAGACCCAGTACTTC. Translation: CASSLARTSGEETQYF.

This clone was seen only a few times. CDR3 region: CSARPYTF. CDR3 bases: TGCAGTGCTCGACCATACACCTTC. The chain recombines TRBV20-1 with TRBJ1-2, with no clear D. Germline V gives CDR1 DFQATT, CDR2 SNEGSKA (reference sequence). The CDR3 covers 8 residues. V was pared by 5 bases and J by 11 bases, with 6 bases between.

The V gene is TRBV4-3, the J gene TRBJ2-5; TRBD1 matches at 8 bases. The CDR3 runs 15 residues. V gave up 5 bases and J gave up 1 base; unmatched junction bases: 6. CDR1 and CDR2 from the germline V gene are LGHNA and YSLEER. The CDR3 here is CASSTDRALQETQYF. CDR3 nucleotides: TGCGCCAGCAGCACGGACAGGGCCCTCCAAGAGACCCAGTACTTC.

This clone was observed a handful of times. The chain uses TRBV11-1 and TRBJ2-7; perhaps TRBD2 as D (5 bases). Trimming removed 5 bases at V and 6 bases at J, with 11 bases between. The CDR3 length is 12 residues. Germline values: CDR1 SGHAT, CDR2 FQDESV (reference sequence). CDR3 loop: CASSIVAGEQYF. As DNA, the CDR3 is TGTGCCAGCAGCATAGTGGCGGGCGAGCAGTACTTC.

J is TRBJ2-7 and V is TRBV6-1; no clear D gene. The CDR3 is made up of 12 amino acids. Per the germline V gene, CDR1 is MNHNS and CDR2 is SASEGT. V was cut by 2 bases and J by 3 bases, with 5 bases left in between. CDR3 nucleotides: TGTGCCAGCAGTGAAATAAGCTACGAGCAGTACTTC. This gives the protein CASSEISYEQYF.

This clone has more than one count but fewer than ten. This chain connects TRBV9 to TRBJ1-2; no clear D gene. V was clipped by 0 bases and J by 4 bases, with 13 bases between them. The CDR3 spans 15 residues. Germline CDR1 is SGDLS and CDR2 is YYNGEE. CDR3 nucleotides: TGTGCCAGCAGCGTAGCTACGGGGTTGAGCTATGGCTACACCTTC. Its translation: CASSVATGLSYGYTF.

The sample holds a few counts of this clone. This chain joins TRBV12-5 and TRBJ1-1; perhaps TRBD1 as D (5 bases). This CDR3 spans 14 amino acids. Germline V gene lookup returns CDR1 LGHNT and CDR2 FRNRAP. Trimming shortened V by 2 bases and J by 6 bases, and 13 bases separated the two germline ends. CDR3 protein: CASGLTRTSAEAFF. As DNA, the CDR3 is TGTGCTAGTGGTTTGACCCGGACATCGGCTGAAGCTTTCTTT. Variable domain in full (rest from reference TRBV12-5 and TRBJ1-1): DARVTQTPRHKVTEMGQEVTMRCQPILGHNTVFWYRQTMMQGLELLAYFRNRAPLDDSGMPKDRFSAEMPDATLATLKIQPSEPRDSAVYFCASGLTRTSAEAFFGQGTRLTVV.

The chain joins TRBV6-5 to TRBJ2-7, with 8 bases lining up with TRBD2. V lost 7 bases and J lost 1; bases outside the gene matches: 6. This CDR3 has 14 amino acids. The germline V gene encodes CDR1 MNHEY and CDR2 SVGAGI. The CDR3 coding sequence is TGTGCCAGCAAGGGTAGCGGGAATTCCTACGAGCAGTACTTC. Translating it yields CASKGSGNSYEQYF.

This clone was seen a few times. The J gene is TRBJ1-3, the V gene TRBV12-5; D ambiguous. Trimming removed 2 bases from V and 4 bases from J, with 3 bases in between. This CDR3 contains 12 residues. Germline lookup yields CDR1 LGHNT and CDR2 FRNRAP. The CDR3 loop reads CASGLSGNTIYF. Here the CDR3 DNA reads TGTGCTAGTGGTTTGTCAGGAAACACCATATATTTT.

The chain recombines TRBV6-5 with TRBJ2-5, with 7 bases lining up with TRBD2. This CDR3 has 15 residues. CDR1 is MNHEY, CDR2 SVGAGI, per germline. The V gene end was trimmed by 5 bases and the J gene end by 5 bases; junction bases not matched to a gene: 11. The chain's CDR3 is CASSPGGTRRETQYF. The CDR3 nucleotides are TGTGCCAGCAGTCCCGGGGGGACTCGGCGGGAGACCCAGTACTTC.

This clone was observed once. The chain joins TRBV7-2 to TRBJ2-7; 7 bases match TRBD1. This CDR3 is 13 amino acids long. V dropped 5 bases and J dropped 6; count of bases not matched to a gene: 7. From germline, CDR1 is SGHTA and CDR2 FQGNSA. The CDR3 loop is CASSKRDSREQYF. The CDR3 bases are TGTGCCAGCAGCAAACGGGACAGTCGCGAGCAGTACTTC.

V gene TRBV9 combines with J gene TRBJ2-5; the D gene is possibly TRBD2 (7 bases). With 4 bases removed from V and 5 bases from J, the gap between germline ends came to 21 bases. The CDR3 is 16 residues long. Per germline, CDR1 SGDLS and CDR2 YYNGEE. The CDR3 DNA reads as TGTGCCAGCAGCCCAAGGGGGGGAGAGGGATATGAGACCCAGTACTTC. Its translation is CASSPRGGEGYETQYF.

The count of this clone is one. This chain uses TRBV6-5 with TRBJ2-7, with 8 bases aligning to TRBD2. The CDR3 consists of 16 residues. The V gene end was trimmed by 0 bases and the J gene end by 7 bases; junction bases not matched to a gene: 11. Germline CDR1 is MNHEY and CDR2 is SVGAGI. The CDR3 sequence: CASSYSLLAESWEQYF. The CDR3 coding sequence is TGTGCCAGCAGTTACTCGCTACTAGCGGAGTCATGGGAGCAGTACTTC.